This T cell receptor (beta chain) derives from a study of blood T cells in healthy people across ages. Deletions cut 6 bases from V and 4 bases from J, with 19 bases between. The germline CDR1 and CDR2 sequences are MNHEY and SVGAGI. The CDR3 length is 16 residues. This clonotype appeared a few times. Its specificity is unknown. General study results and limits: A strong correlation was found between TCR beta diversity and the percentage of naive T cells. A conclusive naive versus antigen-experienced comparison was prevented by the unsorted PBMCs.

Together with a sample-barcoded 5' primer, a J-beta primer mix was included in a second PCR lasting about 6 to 11 cycles. TCRdb ran MiXCR on the 5' RACE reads and lists one entry per CDR3 protein. The sample shows around 1,800,000 distinct CDR3 sequences, roughly two fifths of them seen only once. The specimen was blood. The source of this sequence is a human donor in good health. V gene TRBV6-5 combines with J gene TRBJ2-1, with D maybe TRBD1 (6 bases). Written as DNA, the CDR3 is TGTGCCAGCAGCATTGTGGGGATACAGGGTTACAATGAGCAGTTCTTC. It encodes CASSIVGIQGYNEQFF.